Listed below are T cell receptor beta chains from one sample, sequenced in a study of CD8+CD57+ T cells in acquired aplastic anemia. TCRdb passed the reads through MiXCR, listing each CDR3 protein once. Here the sample spans 180,000 or so distinct CDR3 sequences, around 48% being singletons. Sample: sorted CD4+, CD8+, or CD8+CD57+ T cells (not recorded which) from PBMCs. The receptor source for this set is a human donor with aplastic anemia. Both conserved end residues are part of each CDR3. D genes are given only for firm matches. Only part of the rows carry a size: once, few, many, or a class if the clone is expanded.

j_call: TRBJ1-1; d_call: .; v_call: TRBV12-3/TRBV12-4; clone_size: many; cdr3_aa: CASSHGYTEAFF; cdr3_nt: TGTGCCAGCAGCCACGGATACACTGAAGCTTTCTTT
j_call: TRBJ2-3; d_call: TRBD2; v_call: TRBV6-2/TRBV6-3; clone_size: .; cdr3_aa: CASSYLGLARTDTQYF; cdr3_nt: TGTGCCAGCAGTTACCTGGGACTAGCGCGCACAGATACGCAGTATTTT
j_call: TRBJ2-5; d_call: .; v_call: TRBV9; clone_size: .; cdr3_aa: CASSVDEGVRETQYF; cdr3_nt: TGTGCCAGCAGCGTAGATGAGGGAGTAAGAGAGACCCAGTACTTC
j_call: TRBJ1-3; d_call: .; v_call: TRBV6-1; clone_size: few; cdr3_aa: CASSPTSAPSGNTIYF; cdr3_nt: TGTGCCAGCAGCCCGACGTCCGCGCCCTCTGGAAACACCATATATTTT
j_call: TRBJ2-3; d_call: TRBD2; v_call: TRBV15; clone_size: .; cdr3_aa: CATSEEYLAGVRDTQYF; cdr3_nt: TGTGCCACCAGCGAAGAGTACCTAGCGGGAGTTAGAGATACGCAGTATTTT
j_call: TRBJ2-3; d_call: TRBD2; v_call: TRBV7-3; clone_size: many; cdr3_aa: CASSVLAGKTDTQYF; cdr3_nt: TGTGCCAGCAGCGTACTAGCGGGGAAAACAGATACGCAGTATTTT
j_call: TRBJ2-3; d_call: .; v_call: TRBV2; clone_size: many; cdr3_aa: CASSEATSSPLGTQYF; cdr3_nt: TGTGCCAGCAGTGAAGCGACCTCTTCCCCCCTCGGTACGCAGTATTTT
j_call: TRBJ2-3; d_call: .; v_call: TRBV10-3; clone_size: .; cdr3_aa: CGTASGTDTQYF; cdr3_nt: TGTGGCACGGCTAGCGGCACAGATACGCAGTATTTT
j_call: TRBJ2-1; d_call: .; v_call: TRBV24-1; clone_size: .; cdr3_aa: CATSDKRYNEQFF; cdr3_nt: TGTGCCACCAGTGATAAAAGATACAATGAGCAGTTCTTC
j_call: TRBJ1-3; d_call: .; v_call: TRBV2; clone_size: few; cdr3_aa: CASSAGNTIYF; cdr3_nt: TGTGCCAGCAGTGCAGGGAACACCATATATTTT
j_call: TRBJ1-5; d_call: .; v_call: TRBV19; clone_size: many; cdr3_aa: CASSLLDSNQPQHF; cdr3_nt: TGTGCCAGTAGTCTCCTTGATAGCAATCAGCCCCAGCATTTT
j_call: TRBJ1-2; d_call: .; v_call: TRBV6-1; clone_size: .; cdr3_aa: CASSEERGGLNYGYTF; cdr3_nt: TGTGCCAGCAGTGAAGAGCGTGGGGGCCTTAACTATGGCTACACCTTC
j_call: TRBJ2-4; d_call: .; v_call: TRBV25-1; clone_size: .; cdr3_aa: CASSDLYIQYF; cdr3_nt: TGTGCCAGCAGTGACTTATACATTCAGTACTTC
j_call: TRBJ1-5; d_call: .; v_call: TRBV2; clone_size: once; cdr3_aa: CASSEEAGYNQPQHF; cdr3_nt: TGTGCCAGCAGTGAAGAGGCAGGCTACAATCAGCCCCAGCATTTT
j_call: TRBJ2-1; d_call: .; v_call: TRBV7-3; clone_size: few; cdr3_aa: CASSLSPAGYNEQFF; cdr3_nt: TGTGCTAGCAGCCTAAGTCCGGCGGGATACAATGAGCAGTTCTTC
j_call: TRBJ1-2; d_call: .; v_call: TRBV29-1; clone_size: many; cdr3_aa: CSVEGWDKENYGYTF; cdr3_nt: TGCAGCGTTGAAGGGTGGGACAAAGAAAACTATGGCTACACCTTC
j_call: TRBJ2-7; d_call: TRBD2; v_call: TRBV5-6; clone_size: .; cdr3_aa: CASSQRLPGGYEQYF; cdr3_nt: TGTGCCAGCAGCCAACGACTTCCGGGAGGGTACGAGCAGTACTTC
j_call: TRBJ1-2; d_call: .; v_call: TRBV20-1; clone_size: once; cdr3_aa: CSARDEVGNYGYTF; cdr3_nt: TGCAGTGCTAGAGATGAAGTGGGAAACTATGGCTACACCTTC
j_call: TRBJ1-2; d_call: .; v_call: TRBV20-1; clone_size: few; cdr3_aa: CSARGGATGYTF; cdr3_nt: TGCAGTGCTAGAGGGGGGGCGACTGGCTACACCTTC
j_call: TRBJ2-3; d_call: TRBD2; v_call: TRBV13; clone_size: many; cdr3_aa: CASSLVLAGDTDTQYF; cdr3_nt: TGTGCCAGCAGCTTAGTACTAGCGGGGGACACAGATACGCAGTATTTT
j_call: TRBJ2-7; d_call: .; v_call: TRBV7-9; clone_size: few; cdr3_aa: CASSSVTTEQYF; cdr3_nt: TGTGCCAGCAGCAGCGTGACCACCGAGCAGTACTTC
j_call: TRBJ2-3; d_call: .; v_call: TRBV4-3; clone_size: .; cdr3_aa: CASSQAQGQPSTDTQYF; cdr3_nt: TGCGCCAGCAGCCAAGCTCAAGGACAGCCAAGCACAGATACGCAGTATTTT
j_call: TRBJ1-2; d_call: .; v_call: TRBV20-1; clone_size: many; cdr3_aa: CSAIDPPGPDYGYTF; cdr3_nt: TGCAGTGCTATAGACCCCCCGGGGCCTGACTATGGCTACACCTTC
j_call: TRBJ1-2; d_call: .; v_call: TRBV6-1; clone_size: many; cdr3_aa: CASSHDRITNYGYTF; cdr3_nt: TGTGCCAGCAGTCATGACAGGATAACTAACTATGGCTACACCTTC
j_call: TRBJ1-1; d_call: .; v_call: TRBV9; clone_size: many; cdr3_aa: CASSFTSLGSEAFF; cdr3_nt: TGTGCCAGCAGTTTTACAAGCCTCGGCTCTGAAGCTTTCTTT
j_call: TRBJ1-2; d_call: .; v_call: TRBV12-3/TRBV12-4; clone_size: .; cdr3_aa: CASSTRTDSNYGYTF; cdr3_nt: TGTGCCAGCAGCACTAGAACGGACTCAAACTATGGCTACACCTTC
j_call: TRBJ2-5; d_call: .; v_call: TRBV7-6; clone_size: .; cdr3_aa: CASSLAMEETQYF; cdr3_nt: TGTGCCAGCAGCTTGGCCATGGAAGAGACCCAGTACTTC
j_call: TRBJ1-6; d_call: .; v_call: TRBV10-3; clone_size: .; cdr3_aa: CAIKAGFGSPLHF; cdr3_nt: TGTGCCATCAAAGCCGGGTTCGGCTCACCCCTCCACTTT
j_call: TRBJ1-2; d_call: .; v_call: TRBV10-3; clone_size: .; cdr3_aa: CAISRIAGRSGYTF; cdr3_nt: TGTGCCATCAGCAGGATCGCTGGACGGAGTGGCTACACCTTC
j_call: TRBJ2-5; d_call: TRBD2; v_call: TRBV15; clone_size: .; cdr3_aa: CATSSRGGRETQYF; cdr3_nt: TGTGCCACCAGCTCCCGGGGGGGGCGAGAGACCCAGTACTTC
j_call: TRBJ2-7; d_call: TRBD2; v_call: TRBV5-4; clone_size: .; cdr3_aa: CASSRAGIGYEQYF; cdr3_nt: TGTGCCAGCAGTCGAGCGGGAATAGGGTACGAGCAGTACTTC
j_call: TRBJ1-2; d_call: .; v_call: TRBV4-3; clone_size: many; cdr3_aa: CASSQDHGLGYTF; cdr3_nt: TGCGCCAGCAGCCAAGATCACGGACTTGGCTACACCTTC
j_call: TRBJ1-3; d_call: .; v_call: TRBV10-3; clone_size: many; cdr3_aa: CAISAGNTIYF; cdr3_nt: TGTGCCATCAGTGCTGGAAACACCATATATTTT
j_call: TRBJ2-7; d_call: TRBD1; v_call: TRBV24-1; clone_size: .; cdr3_aa: CATSDSRQGFSYEQYF; cdr3_nt: TGTGCCACCAGTGATTCCCGACAGGGGTTTTCCTACGAGCAGTACTTC
j_call: TRBJ2-5; d_call: .; v_call: TRBV20-1; clone_size: .; cdr3_aa: CSAMFGVGETQYF; cdr3_nt: TGCAGTGCTATGTTCGGGGTGGGGGAGACCCAGTACTTC
j_call: TRBJ2-5; d_call: .; v_call: TRBV2; clone_size: .; cdr3_aa: CASSENGDQETQYF; cdr3_nt: TGTGCCAGCAGTGAGAACGGGGATCAAGAGACCCAGTACTTC